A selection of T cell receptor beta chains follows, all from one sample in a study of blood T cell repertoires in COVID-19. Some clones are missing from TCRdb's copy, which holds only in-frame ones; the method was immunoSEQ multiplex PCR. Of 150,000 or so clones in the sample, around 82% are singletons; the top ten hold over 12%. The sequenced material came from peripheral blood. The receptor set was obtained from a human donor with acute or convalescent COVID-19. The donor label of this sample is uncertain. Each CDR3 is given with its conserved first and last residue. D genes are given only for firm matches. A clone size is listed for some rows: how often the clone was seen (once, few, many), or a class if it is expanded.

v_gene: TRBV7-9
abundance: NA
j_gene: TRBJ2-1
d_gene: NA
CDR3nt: TGTGCCAGCAGCTCTCCCCCCGGACAAAGTCCTTACAATGAGCAGTTCTTC
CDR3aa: CASSSPPGQSPYNEQFF

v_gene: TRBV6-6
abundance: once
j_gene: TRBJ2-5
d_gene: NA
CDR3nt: TGTGCCAGCAGAACATGGCTAGAAGAGACCCAGTACTTC
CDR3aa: CASRTWLEETQYF

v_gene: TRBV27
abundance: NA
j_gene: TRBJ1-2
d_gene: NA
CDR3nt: TGTGCCAGCAGTGAGCGGGGGGACTATGGCTACACCTTC
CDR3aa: CASSERGDYGYTF

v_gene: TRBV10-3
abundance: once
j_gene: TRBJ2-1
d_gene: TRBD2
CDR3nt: TGTGCCATCCATAGCGGGGGGTACAATGAGCAGTTCTTC
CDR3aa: CAIHSGGYNEQFF

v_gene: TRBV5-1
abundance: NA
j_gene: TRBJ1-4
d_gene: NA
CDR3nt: TGCGCCAGCAAACAGGGTGCAACTAATGAAAAACTGTTTTTT
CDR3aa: CASKQGATNEKLFF

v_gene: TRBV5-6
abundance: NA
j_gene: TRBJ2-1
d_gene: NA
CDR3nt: TGTGCCAGCAGCTCCGGACTTAACAATGAGCAGTTCTTC
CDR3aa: CASSSGLNNEQFF

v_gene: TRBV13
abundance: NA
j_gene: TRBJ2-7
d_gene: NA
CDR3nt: TGTGCCAGCAGCTTATGGCAGTCCTACGAGCAGTACTTC
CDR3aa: CASSLWQSYEQYF

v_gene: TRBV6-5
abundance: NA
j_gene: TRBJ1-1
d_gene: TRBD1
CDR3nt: TGTGCCAGCAGGGACAGGCACTTGAACACTGAAGCTTTCTTT
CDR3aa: CASRDRHLNTEAFF

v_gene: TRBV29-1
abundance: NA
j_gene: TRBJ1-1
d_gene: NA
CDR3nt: TGCAGCGTTGAGGGCAGTCAAAACACTGAAGCTTTCTTT
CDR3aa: CSVEGSQNTEAFF

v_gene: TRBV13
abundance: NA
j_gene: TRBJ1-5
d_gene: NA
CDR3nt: TGTGCCAGCAGCTTAGGGGGCTACAATCAGCCCCAGCATTTT
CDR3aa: CASSLGGYNQPQHF

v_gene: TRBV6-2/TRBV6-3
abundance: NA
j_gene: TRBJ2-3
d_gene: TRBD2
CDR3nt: TGTGCCAGCAGTTACTCTCCGCTCCTCGCAAGCGGGGGAGATACGCAGTATTTT
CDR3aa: CASSYSPLLASGGDTQYF

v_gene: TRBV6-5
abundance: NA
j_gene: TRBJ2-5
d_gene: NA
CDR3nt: TGTGCCAGCAGTTACTCGGAGTGGGCAGGGGAAGAGACCCAGTACTTC
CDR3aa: CASSYSEWAGEETQYF

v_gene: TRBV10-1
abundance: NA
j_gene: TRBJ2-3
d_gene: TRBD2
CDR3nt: TGCGCCAGCAGTGAGTCGGGGAAGTGGGGGGGGAGAACAGATACGCAGTATTTT
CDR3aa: CASSESGKWGGRTDTQYF

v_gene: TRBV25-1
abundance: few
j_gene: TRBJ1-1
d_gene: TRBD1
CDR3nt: TGTGCCAGCGACAGGGGGGCCTACACTGAAGCTTTCTTT
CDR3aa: CASDRGAYTEAFF

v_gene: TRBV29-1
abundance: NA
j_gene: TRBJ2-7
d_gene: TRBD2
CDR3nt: TGCAGCGCCGGGAGGGGGGGATCCTACGAGCAGTACTTC
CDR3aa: CSAGRGGSYEQYF

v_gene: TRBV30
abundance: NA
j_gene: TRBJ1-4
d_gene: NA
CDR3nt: TGTGCCTGGAGTGACAGGGTAGGAAATGAAAAACTGTTTTTT
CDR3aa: CAWSDRVGNEKLFF

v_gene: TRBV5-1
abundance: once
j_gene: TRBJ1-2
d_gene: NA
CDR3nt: TGCGCCAGCAGCCCGGTGGGGCAGGGGTTGCTCACCTTC
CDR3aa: CASSPVGQGLLTF

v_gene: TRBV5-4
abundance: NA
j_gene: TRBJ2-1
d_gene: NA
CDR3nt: TGTGCCAGCAGCTTGGACAGCACTTTCTACAATGAGCAGTTCTTC
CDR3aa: CASSLDSTFYNEQFF

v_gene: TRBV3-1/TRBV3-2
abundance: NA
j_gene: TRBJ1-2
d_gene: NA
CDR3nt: TGTGCCAGCAGCCAAGATCAGGGCAATGGCTACACCTTC
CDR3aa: CASSQDQGNGYTF

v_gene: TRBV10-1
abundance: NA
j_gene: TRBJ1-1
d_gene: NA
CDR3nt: TGCGCCAGCTCATCAGGGATGGTCGGGAACACTGAAGCTTTCTTT
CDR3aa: CASSSGMVGNTEAFF

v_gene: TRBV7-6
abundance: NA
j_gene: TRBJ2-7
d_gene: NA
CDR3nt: TGTGCCAGCAGCGATATATTGCGAGACAGGACCTACGAGCAGTACTTC
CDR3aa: CASSDILRDRTYEQYF

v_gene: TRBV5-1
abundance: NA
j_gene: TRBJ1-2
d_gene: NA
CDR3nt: TGCGCCAGCAGCTTGGGACAGACCTACTATGGCTACACCTTC
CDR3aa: CASSLGQTYYGYTF

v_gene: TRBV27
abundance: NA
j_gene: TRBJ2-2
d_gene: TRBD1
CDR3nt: TGTGCCAGCAGTTTCCGACAGGGTCTGAACACCGGGGAGCTGTTTTTT
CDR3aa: CASSFRQGLNTGELFF

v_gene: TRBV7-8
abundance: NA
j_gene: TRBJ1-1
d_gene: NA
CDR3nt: TGTGCCAGCAGCCCCCCTGGGGGCCAAGAAGCTTTCTTT
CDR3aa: CASSPPGGQEAFF

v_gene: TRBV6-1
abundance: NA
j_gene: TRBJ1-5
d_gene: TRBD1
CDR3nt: TGTGCCAGCAGTGACAGGGGGCAACGGCCCCAGCATTTT
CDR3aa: CASSDRGQRPQHF

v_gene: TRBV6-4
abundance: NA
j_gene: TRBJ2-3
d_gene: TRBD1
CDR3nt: TGTGCCAGCAGGCTCAGGGGGTTATACACAGATACGCAGTATTTT
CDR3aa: CASRLRGLYTDTQYF

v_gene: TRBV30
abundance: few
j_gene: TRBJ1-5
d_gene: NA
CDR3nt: TGTGCCTGGAGTCGGGGAAACGTCGATCAGCCCCAGCATTTT
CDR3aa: CAWSRGNVDQPQHF

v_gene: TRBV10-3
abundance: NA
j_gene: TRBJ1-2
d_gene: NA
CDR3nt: TGTGCCATCAGTGAAAGGACGGGAGATGGCTACACCTTC
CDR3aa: CAISERTGDGYTF

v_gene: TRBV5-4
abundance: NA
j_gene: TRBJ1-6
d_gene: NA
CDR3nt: TGTGCCAGCAGCTTGGCTAGAGGTTCACCCCTCCACTTT
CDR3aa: CASSLARGSPLHF

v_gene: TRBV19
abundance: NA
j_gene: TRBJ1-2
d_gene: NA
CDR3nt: TGTGCCAGTAGTTCCCGTGGGGAGGTCTACACCTTC
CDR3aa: CASSSRGEVYTF

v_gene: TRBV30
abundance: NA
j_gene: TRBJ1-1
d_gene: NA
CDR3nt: TGTGCCTGGAGAGGACAACCAAACACTGAAGCTTTCTTT
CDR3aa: CAWRGQPNTEAFF

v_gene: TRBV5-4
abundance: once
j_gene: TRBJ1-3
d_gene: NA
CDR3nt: TGTGCCAGCAGCAGCGGGGGGGTCCAAGCTGGAAACACCATATATTTT
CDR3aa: CASSSGGVQAGNTIYF

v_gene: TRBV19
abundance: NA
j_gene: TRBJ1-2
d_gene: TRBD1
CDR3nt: TGTGCCAGTAGTCCCGGGACAGGGGGACTTATTAACTATGGCTACACCTTC
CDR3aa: CASSPGTGGLINYGYTF